This is a list of T cell receptor beta chains from one sample in a study of response to subunit inactivated influenza vaccine. A single record per CDR3 protein comes from TCRdb applying MiXCR to the RT-PCR reads. The table has around 480,000 distinct CDR3 sequences, approximately 11% seen once. The specimen was PBMCs from blood, collected roughly 48 days after vaccination. Receptors were obtained from a man aged 50 to 60 who received an inactivated influenza vaccine. Each CDR3 is given with its conserved first and last residue. The order of the fields is D gene, clone size, V gene, CDR3 protein. A D gene is named only where the DNA matches it firmly. Part of the rows lack a size; the others show once, few, many or a class for expanded clones.

D gene: .
clone size: .
V gene: TRBV3-1
CDR3 protein: CASSPPPGLLRTQYF

D gene: TRBD2
clone size: .
V gene: TRBV6-1
CDR3 protein: CASSTGGGLKTQYF

D gene: .
clone size: .
V gene: TRBV7-2
CDR3 protein: CASSSIGQSSEAFF

D gene: TRBD1
clone size: many
V gene: TRBV7-2
CDR3 protein: CASSSTGGQETQYF

D gene: .
clone size: few
V gene: TRBV7-2
CDR3 protein: CASSPTTLPYEQYF

D gene: .
clone size: .
V gene: TRBV7-8
CDR3 protein: CASSFPVGRKRDTQYF

D gene: .
clone size: .
V gene: TRBV7-2
CDR3 protein: CASRFLGDTTIDGYTF

D gene: TRBD1
clone size: .
V gene: TRBV29-1
CDR3 protein: CSGLGQGNNEQFF

D gene: TRBD1
clone size: .
V gene: TRBV2
CDR3 protein: CASNALGQGGTGELFF

D gene: TRBD2
clone size: few
V gene: TRBV5-1
CDR3 protein: CASSLDGTSRYEQYF

D gene: .
clone size: .
V gene: TRBV12-3/TRBV12-4
CDR3 protein: CASSFGQNTGELFF

D gene: TRBD1
clone size: few
V gene: TRBV29-1
CDR3 protein: CSVDQGARGIQYF

D gene: .
clone size: few
V gene: TRBV4-1
CDR3 protein: CASTKVGTSGELFF

D gene: .
clone size: .
V gene: TRBV3-1
CDR3 protein: CASSSIPSGPTYEQYF

D gene: .
clone size: few
V gene: TRBV9
CDR3 protein: CASSVGTIQETQYF

D gene: TRBD1
clone size: .
V gene: TRBV9
CDR3 protein: CASSTSTGTGLYEQYF

D gene: TRBD2
clone size: .
V gene: TRBV9
CDR3 protein: CASSVGLVGPDTQYF

D gene: .
clone size: few
V gene: TRBV5-5
CDR3 protein: CASSLIVGETEAFF

D gene: TRBD1
clone size: many
V gene: TRBV12-3/TRBV12-4
CDR3 protein: CASSRPGQGIYEQYF

D gene: .
clone size: many
V gene: TRBV3-1
CDR3 protein: CASSQGGQPQHF

D gene: TRBD2
clone size: many
V gene: TRBV5-4
CDR3 protein: CASSWGLAGSNEQFF

D gene: .
clone size: many
V gene: TRBV20-1
CDR3 protein: CSARGGEVRETQYF

D gene: .
clone size: .
V gene: TRBV7-9
CDR3 protein: CASSFGGGSRTGELFF

D gene: .
clone size: many
V gene: TRBV29-1
CDR3 protein: CSVEGAGAESYNEQFF

D gene: TRBD1
clone size: .
V gene: TRBV19
CDR3 protein: CASSTRTGRSYEQYF

D gene: TRBD2
clone size: .
V gene: TRBV20-1
CDR3 protein: CSARDGGAETQYF

D gene: TRBD2
clone size: .
V gene: TRBV5-1
CDR3 protein: CASSGLAGFNEQFF

D gene: .
clone size: .
V gene: TRBV2
CDR3 protein: CASSPGFF

D gene: .
clone size: .
V gene: TRBV20-1
CDR3 protein: CSAKDGSYEQYF

D gene: .
clone size: .
V gene: TRBV5-6
CDR3 protein: CASSNPGHSYEQYF

D gene: .
clone size: .
V gene: TRBV4-1
CDR3 protein: CASSQAPRVDQPQHF

D gene: .
clone size: .
V gene: TRBV2
CDR3 protein: CASSVKGSTEAFF

D gene: TRBD1
clone size: few
V gene: TRBV15
CDR3 protein: CATSRDRGLSGYTF

D gene: .
clone size: few
V gene: TRBV5-1
CDR3 protein: CASCLAQASTDTQYF

D gene: .
clone size: .
V gene: TRBV27
CDR3 protein: CASSRQQGLYGYTF

D gene: .
clone size: few
V gene: TRBV27
CDR3 protein: CASSLNMDQPQHF

D gene: .
clone size: few
V gene: TRBV9
CDR3 protein: CASSVGHTGELFF

D gene: .
clone size: .
V gene: TRBV25-1
CDR3 protein: CASSVQGRVWETQYF

D gene: .
clone size: .
V gene: TRBV4-3
CDR3 protein: CASSPTYHQNTEAFF

D gene: TRBD2
clone size: few
V gene: TRBV7-8
CDR3 protein: CASSYLREGRNEQFF

D gene: TRBD1
clone size: many
V gene: TRBV6-1
CDR3 protein: CASRGQGANQPQHF

D gene: .
clone size: .
V gene: TRBV27
CDR3 protein: CASSGVGSLHEQYF

D gene: .
clone size: few
V gene: TRBV7-9
CDR3 protein: CASSSSGYGGRETQYF

D gene: .
clone size: many
V gene: TRBV7-9
CDR3 protein: CASSLDGYEPFF

D gene: .
clone size: .
V gene: TRBV12-3/TRBV12-4
CDR3 protein: CASSPHVYQPQHF

D gene: TRBD1
clone size: few
V gene: TRBV4-1
CDR3 protein: CASSLQGSSNQPQHF

D gene: TRBD1
clone size: .
V gene: TRBV5-1
CDR3 protein: CASSPGQETDTQYF

D gene: .
clone size: .
V gene: TRBV5-1
CDR3 protein: CASSRTQGNWNTEAFF

D gene: .
clone size: many
V gene: TRBV20-1
CDR3 protein: CSAPTGQAPQHF

D gene: .
clone size: many
V gene: TRBV20-1
CDR3 protein: CSDKTVSSYEQYF

D gene: .
clone size: few
V gene: TRBV29-1
CDR3 protein: CSVEREWPTDTQYF

D gene: TRBD2
clone size: many
V gene: TRBV20-1
CDR3 protein: CSASFAGGYEQYF

D gene: .
clone size: .
V gene: TRBV7-2
CDR3 protein: CASRLPGEETQYF